A single sample gave rise to the 23 T cell receptor beta chains below, sequenced in a study of molecular identifiers for immune sequencing clone quantification. One entry per CDR3 protein, called by TCRdb with MiXCR from the PCR reads. Counted here are about 510,000 distinct CDR3 sequences, about 25% occurring once; the ten biggest clones make up around 0.76%. The sample consisted of naive CD8+ T cells from blood, with Jurkat cell RNA spiked in. As for subset: FACS-sorted CD8+CD4-CCR7+CD45RA+ naive T cells. These receptor sequences come from a human donor in good health. Some libraries in this study had Jurkat cell RNA spiked in.

This clonotype came up many times. The chain recombines TRBV10-3 with TRBJ2-1; D ambiguous. V lost 6 bases, J lost 5 bases, and 11 bases lay in between. The CDR3 has 13 amino acids. CDR1 and CDR2 (germline): ENHRY, SYGVKD. DNA for the CDR3: TGTGCCATCAGGGCGGTAGGGAACAATGAGCAGTTCTTC. Translated, it gives CAIRAVGNNEQFF.

The CDR3 reads CASSVLRAQDEQFF. CDR3 nucleotide sequence: TGTGCCAGCAGCGTATTGCGGGCTCAGGATGAGCAGTTCTTC. The chain links TRBV9 to TRBJ2-1, with a possible D match to TRBD2 (5 bases). V dropped 1 base and J dropped 8 bases, with 13 bases sitting between them. The CDR3 is 14 amino acids. Germline CDR1 SGDLS, CDR2 YYNGEE.

Worth noting for this clonotype: Given a much more abundant clone one base away, this may be a read error. The chain carries TRBV6-5 and TRBJ1-2, with 7 nucleotides matching TRBD1. V lost 2 bases to trimming and J lost 6 bases; unmatched junction nucleotides: 6. This CDR3 contains 14 residues. Germline V gene lookup returns CDR1 MNHEY and CDR2 SVGAGI. Written as DNA, the CDR3 is TGTGCCAGCAGTTACGCCGGGACAGCGAATGGCTACACCTTC. Translating gives CASSYAGTANGYTF.

In its sample, this clonotype was seen a few times. The chain has TRBV19 and TRBJ2-1, with TRBD2 matching 16 bases. The germline V gene has CDR1 LNHDA and CDR2 SQIVND (reference sequence). Trimming at V came to 3 bases and at J to 13 bases, leaving 12 bases not matched to a gene. CDR3 length: 17 residues. CDR3 nucleotide sequence: TGTGCCAGTAGTATTCAACAGGGACTAGCGGGAGGGCAAGGTCAGTTCTTC. Amino acids: CASSIQQGLAGGQGQFF.

This clonotype was observed a few times. This chain uses TRBV28 with TRBJ2-7; D possibly matches TRBD1 or TRBD2 (5 bases each). Germline lookup yields CDR1 MDHEN and CDR2 SYDVKM. V was cut by 3 bases and J by 2 bases, with 17 bases left in between. The CDR3 is made up of 16 amino acids. In DNA, the CDR3 is TGTGCCAGCAGTTTTCCGGGACGGGAAGGGACCTACGAGCAGTACTTC. Encoded protein: CASSFPGREGTYEQYF.

The rearrangement uses TRBV19 and TRBJ2-7; 10 bases align to TRBD1. Germline assignment: CDR1 LNHDA and CDR2 SQIVND (reference sequence). Trimming removed 3 bases from V and 2 bases from J; junction bases left unmatched: 4. There are 15 residues in the CDR3. CDR3 residues: CASSITGTGAYEQYF. The CDR3 DNA sequence: TGTGCCAGTAGTATTACCGGGACAGGGGCCTACGAGCAGTACTTC.

Details on this clonotype: At one boundary the junction diverges from the germline segment, which might be a read error. This CDR3 reads CASSLPGPRDGRLFF. The DNA for the CDR3 is TGTGCCAGCAGCTTACCGGGCCCCAGGGACGGAAGACTGTTTTTT. V usage is TRBV5-3 and J usage is TRBJ1-4, with a tentative D call TRBD1 (5 bases). TRBV5-3 is placed among ORFs of uncertain function. The CDR3 contains 15 residues.

This clonotype has only a few counts. This rearrangement joins TRBV27 to TRBJ2-3; the match to TRBD2 covers 11 bases. Trimming at V came to 2 bases and at J to 1 base, leaving 2 bases not matched to a gene. This CDR3 has 16 residues. In germline, CDR1 is MNHEY, CDR2 SMNVEV (reference sequence). CDR3 region: CASSLILAGGTDTQYF. CDR3 coding DNA: TGTGCCAGCAGTTTAATACTAGCGGGAGGCACAGATACGCAGTATTTT.

This clonotype was counted many times. The rearrangement uses TRBV7-9 and TRBJ2-7; tentatively, D is TRBD1 (6 bases). V was pared by 2 bases and J by 5 bases, with 16 bases between. The germline CDR1 and CDR2 sequences are SEHNR and FQNEAQ (reference sequence). The CDR3 totals 15 residues. The CDR3 DNA is TGTGCCAGCAGCTTAAGATTGGGGGCGGCTGACGAGCAGTACTTC. This encodes CASSLRLGAADEQYF. The variable domain in full, completed from reference TRBV7-9 and TRBJ2-7, reads DTGVSQNPRHKITKRGQNVTFRCDPISEHNRLYWYRQTLGQGPEFLTYFQNEAQLEKSRLLSDRFSAERPKGSFSTLEIQRTEQGDSAMYLCASSLRLGAADEQYFGPGTRLTVT.

This clonotype was recorded a few times. The rearrangement links TRBV6-5 to TRBJ1-6; D possibly corresponds to TRBD1 (5 bases). There are 17 residues in the CDR3. V shed 2 bases and J shed 1 base, with 12 bases lying between them. The germline V gene encodes CDR1 MNHEY and CDR2 SVGAGI. The CDR3 DNA sequence: TGTGCCAGCAGTTACGATGGGGGATGGTCCTATAATTCACCCCTCCACTTT. The encoded protein is CASSYDGGWSYNSPLHF.

This clonotype was counted only a few times. The V gene is TRBV20-1, the J gene TRBJ1-1; TRBD1 is a possible D gene (5 bases). The CDR3 runs to 13 residues. The germline V gene has CDR1 DFQATT and CDR2 SNEGSKA (reference sequence). V was clipped by 1 base and J by 7 bases, with 13 bases between them. The CDR3 region is CSARGTPEREAFF. CDR3 sequence (DNA): TGCAGTGCTAGAGGGACACCGGAACGTGAAGCTTTCTTT.

This clonotype has a count of ten or more. The V call is TRBV29-1, the J call TRBJ1-1; the D is unclear. V was clipped by 0 bases and J by 0 bases, with 5 bases between them. The CDR3 runs to 13 residues. CDR1 and CDR2 from the germline V gene are SQVTM and ANQGSEA. The CDR3 region has the DNA TGCAGCGTTGAAGATGGAGTGAACACTGAAGCTTTCTTT. Amino acids: CSVEDGVNTEAFF.

This clonotype was picked up many times. The chain uses TRBV27 and TRBJ2-3; 8 bases match TRBD2. Trimming removed 7 bases from V and 4 bases from J; junction bases left unmatched: 10. The germline V gene has CDR1 MNHEY and CDR2 SMNVEV (reference sequence). This CDR3 has 15 residues. The CDR3 region has the DNA TGTGCCAGCAACCCCTCAGCGGGAGAGGCAGATACGCAGTATTTT. This gives the protein CASNPSAGEADTQYF.

This sequence joins TRBV5-4 and TRBJ2-7; 10 bases agree with TRBD2. The CDR3 extends over 15 amino acids. Germline assignment: CDR1 SGHNT and CDR2 YYREEE (reference sequence). The V segment lost 4 bases and the J segment 3 bases; nucleotides outside the gene matches: 7. The CDR3, as DNA: TGTGCCAGCAGCAGTCTGAGCGGGGGGGTCTACGAGCAGTACTTC. Amino acids: CASSSLSGGVYEQYF.

This clonotype occurred a few times. The chain is built from TRBV9 and TRBJ1-3; a possible D gene is TRBD1 (6 bases). Looked up from germline, CDR1 is SGDLS and CDR2 is YYNGEE. V lost 2 bases and J lost 0, with 9 bases in between. The CDR3 is 15 amino acids. CDR3 sequence: CASSVSGASGNTIYF. In DNA form, the CDR3 reads TGTGCCAGCAGCGTCTCAGGGGCCTCTGGAAACACCATATATTTT.

This clonotype was seen repeatedly, ten times or more. The chain recombines TRBV7-9 with TRBJ2-7; TRBD1 matches 8 bases. The CDR3 length is 16 residues. In germline, CDR1 is SEHNR, CDR2 FQNEAQ (reference sequence). J gave up 2 bases and V 5 bases, and 11 bases lay outside the gene matches. The CDR3 coding sequence is TGTGCCAGCAGCCAAACGCCCGGGACAGGCACCTACGAGCAGTACTTC. It translates to CASSQTPGTGTYEQYF.

This clonotype has a handful of counts. The chain couples TRBV15 to TRBJ1-1; 8 nucleotides align to TRBD1. Germline V gene lookup returns CDR1 LNHNV and CDR2 YYDKDF (reference sequence). This CDR3 comprises 13 residues. V lost 3 bases and J lost 6; bases outside the gene matches: 3. The CDR3 DNA reads as TGTGCCACCAGCAGGGACAGGGTCTCTGAAGCTTTCTTT. This gives the protein CATSRDRVSEAFF.

This clonotype was counted ten times or more. The V and J genes are TRBV30 and TRBJ1-1; D gene ambiguous. Germline CDR1 and CDR2: GTSNPN and SVGIG (reference sequence). V gave up 0 bases and J gave up 8 bases, with 7 bases separating them. This CDR3 spans 11 amino acids. CDR3 residues: CAWSVGSEAFF. CDR3 sequence (DNA): TGTGCCTGGAGTGTTGGCAGCGAAGCTTTCTTT.

This clonotype was seen many times. The chain recombines TRBV7-2 with TRBJ1-4; a possible D gene is TRBD1 (5 bases). Trimming removed 3 bases from V and 0 bases from J, with 11 bases in between. The CDR3 covers 16 residues. The germline gives CDR1 SGHTA, CDR2 FQGNSA. CDR3 bases: TGTGCCAGCAGCTTCGGCCCGACAGCAACTAATGAAAAACTGTTTTTT. Residues: CASSFGPTATNEKLFF.

As for this clonotype: This could be a read error, since a much larger clone is one nucleotide away. This sequence joins TRBV7-9 and TRBJ1-1; 7 bases fit TRBD1. The CDR3 length is 12 residues. Germline CDR1 reads SEHNR; CDR2 reads FQNEAQ (reference sequence). Trimming at V came to 3 bases and at J to 11 bases, leaving 6 bases not matched to a gene. The CDR3 DNA is TGTGCCAGCAGCTTCATGGACAGGATGGCTTTCTTT. It is translated as CASSFMDRMAFF.

This clonotype was seen a handful of times. The V and J genes are TRBV7-8 and TRBJ1-2; D not resolved. Trimming left V 5 bases short and J 5 bases short, with 18 bases between. The CDR3 covers 15 residues. CDR1 SGHVS and CDR2 FQNEAQ come from the germline V gene. Here the CDR3 DNA reads TGTGCCAGCAGCGCGAGCTCGACTCCTCTATATGGCTACACCTTC. This encodes CASSASSTPLYGYTF.

This clonotype has ten or more counts. A read error may account for a junction end that differs from germline. This chain uses TRBV4-1 with TRBJ1-5; 7 bases align to TRBD1. This CDR3 region has 14 residues. Germline V gene lookup returns CDR1 MGHRA and CDR2 YSYEKL. CDR3 in amino acids: CASSPGQSNQPQHF. The CDR3 DNA is TGTGCCAGCAGTCCGGGACAGTCCAATCAGCCCCAGCATTTT.

This clonotype appeared a few times. V usage is TRBV4-1 and J usage is TRBJ2-3, with 7 bases aligning to TRBD2. Per the germline V gene, CDR1 is MGHRA and CDR2 is YSYEKL. The J segment lost 1 base and the V segment lost 0 bases, leaving 1 base of the junction unmatched. The CDR3 is 15 residues long. The CDR3 spells CASSQEAGRTDTQYF. CDR3 in DNA: TGCGCCAGCAGCCAAGAAGCGGGACGCACAGATACGCAGTATTTT.